The rows below give T cell receptor beta chains drawn from one sample of a study of control samples from healthy donors and cancer patients. Here immunoSEQ multiplex PCR was the method, and the copy in TCRdb shows in-frame clones only, minus some. The profile shows roughly 160,000 clones, around nine tenths of them singletons. Sequenced input: blood. The receptors originated from a woman in her twenties or thirties in good health. The CDR3 runs from the conserved cysteine through the conserved F or W. The order of the fields is J gene, clone size, D gene, V gene, CDR3 protein, CDR3 DNA. A D gene is named only where the DNA matches it firmly. The size of a clone is reported for some rows only, either as once, few or many, or as a class for expanded clones.

TRBJ2-7,-,-,TRBV21-1,CASSARKETDYYEQYF,TGTGCCAGCAGCGCCCGGAAAGAGACCGACTACTACGAGCAGTACTTC
TRBJ1-2,-,-,TRBV24-1,CATSDSGRSYGYTF,TGTGCCACCAGTGATTCGGGACGGAGCTATGGCTACACCTTC
TRBJ2-5,-,-,TRBV5-4,CASSRRDQETQYF,TGTGCCAGCAGCCGGAGGGACCAAGAGACCCAGTACTTC
TRBJ2-1,-,-,TRBV11-3,CASSLVGRDDEQFF,TGTGCCAGCAGCTTAGTTGGCAGGGACGATGAGCAGTTCTTC
TRBJ1-1,once,-,TRBV12-3/TRBV12-4,CASSTKENAFF,TGTGCCAGCAGCACTAAGGAGAACGCTTTCTTT
TRBJ2-1,once,-,TRBV7-2,CASSLRGDSYNEQFF,TGTGCCAGCAGCTTAAGGGGGGACTCCTACAATGAGCAGTTCTTC
TRBJ1-5,-,-,TRBV24-1,CATSEPGISQPQHF,TGTGCCACCAGTGAACCAGGGATCTCTCAGCCCCAGCATTTT
TRBJ2-3,-,-,TRBV19,CASSMGWRGRRATDTQYF,TGTGCCAGTAGTATGGGTTGGCGAGGAAGGAGAGCCACAGATACGCAGTATTTT
TRBJ2-2,-,-,TRBV19,CASRYRARGELFF,TGTGCCAGTAGGTACAGGGCGCGGGGGGAGCTGTTTTTT
TRBJ1-2,-,-,TRBV10-3,CAISTRPSYGYTF,TGTGCCATCAGTACCAGACCGTCCTATGGCTACACCTTC
TRBJ2-1,-,-,TRBV6-1,CASSGVRIDKKLNEQFF,TGTGCCAGCAGTGGAGTTCGAATAGACAAAAAGCTCAATGAGCAGTTCTTC